The clone carrying this T cell receptor beta chain occurred a few times. These data originate in a study of blood T cell repertoires in COVID-19. Study in general: COVID-19 samples, acute and convalescent, were from the United States, Italy and Spain. T cells, B-cell-depleted T cells, or PBMCs supplied cDNA or gDNA.

V dropped 4 bases and J dropped 0 bases, with 19 bases sitting between them. CDR1 and CDR2 from the germline V gene are SGHRS and YFSETQ. The CDR3 is 17 amino acids. Those enrolled in Seattle joined during active infection and were followed longitudinally afterward. Assay: immunoSEQ multiplex PCR; the TCRdb copy retains only in-frame clones and omits some. The sample holds about 230,000 clones, more than 75% seen once. The chain uses TRBV5-1 and TRBJ1-1; possibly TRBD1 for D (6 bases). This sequence originates from a man between 45 and 60 years old with COVID-19, enrolled during active disease. Input material: peripheral blood. Here the CDR3 reads CASSQARGSPMNTEAFF. The CDR3 DNA reads TGCGCCAGCAGCCAAGCCAGGGGATCCCCTATGAACACTGAAGCTTTCTTT.